This T cell receptor (beta chain) comes out of a study of beta chain features in type 1 diabetes (dated by TCRdb to 2017 to 2018). General notes on the study: Mean age, gender distribution, total cell number and subset yield did not differ between patients and healthy donors. Across all samples, around 100 million sorted cells were examined, and cell number per subset correlated strongly with RNA yield. In the study, recently diagnosed type 1 diabetes patients and matched healthy donors were compared on the TCRB repertoires of their sorted circulating CD4+ T cell subsets. Whereas all 30 or so donors provided naive and central memory subsets, regulatory and stem cell-like memory subsets were isolated from just 8 patients and roughly 8 healthy donors. Results the study describes overall, beyond this receptor: PCR may preferentially amplify shorter templates, but because patient and control samples were amplified and corrected together, any resulting skew would affect both groups equally. Naive, central memory and regulatory TCRB repertoires appeared to be more similar among patients than among healthy donors. Because cDNA was sequenced instead of genomic DNA, highly expressing activated cells could be over-represented, though the groups showed no difference in activation or CD3 levels. In all four CD4+ subsets, TCRB CDR3 length was moderately but significantly shorter in type 1 diabetes patients. Only small numbers of individuals were included in the HLA sub-analyses, which left unresolved whether HLA type had any influence on TCRB rearrangement. Patients with type 1 diabetes made fewer insertions and deleted more nucleotides at VDJ recombination sites, implying thymic rearrangement abnormalities.

In the case of this clone: Its antigen has not been determined. Base qualities are not recorded, but no much larger clone differs from it by a single base.

Each donor gave one peripheral blood draw, roughly 110 mL on average, collected into heparinised tubes. A BD FACSAria II and a panel including CD45RO, CCR7, CD25, CD127, CD95 and CD27 were used to sort naive, central memory, regulatory and stem cell-like memory CD4+ T cells. Purity was above 98% for every sorted population. Right away, PBMCs were isolated by Lymphoprep density gradient centrifugation and were stained directly, with no culture step. Samples were stained and sorted in pairs, with one healthy donor and one patient per experiment, so that batch effects were minimized. Its CDR3 holds 14 amino acids, cysteine through phenylalanine. The kept DNA is CDR3 alone, 42 bases in frame from the first base. Germline trimming amounts to 1 base on V and 3 bases on J, with 2 as the count of junction bases outside the gene matches. Taken from the germline V gene (reference sequence), the CDR1 and CDR2 loops are SGHAT and FQDESV.

All of the isolated RNA was reverse transcribed with the High Capacity cDNA Reverse Transcription Kit, so expressed TCRB transcripts were sequenced. Naive, central memory and regulatory T cell samples underwent deep immunoSEQ sequencing, averaging about 3.57 million total reads per sample. After sorted cells were lysed in RLT buffer, RNA was extracted with DNase-treated RNeasy Micro or Mini kits, with the choice depending on cell number. To prevent cross-contamination, each cell subset was processed individually, whereas patient and healthy donor samples were processed jointly. TCRB sequences were amplified from cDNA with the immunoSEQ multiplex PCR, producing 87-bp fragments spanning the CDR3 region. Sequencing of the amplicons was done on the Illumina HiSeq platform. The source study handled its data this way. Synthetic template baselines were used to correct PCR bias computationally, reads within Hamming distance 2 were collapsed together, and singletons that could not be merged were discarded. Reads were aligned to IMGT to assign V, D and J genes, CDR3 length, and insertions or deletions at six rearrangement sites. Within each subset, clonotype counts were normalized to sorted cell number, and only after that were true diversity and Gini coefficients computed with the tcR R package. The overlap coefficient, calculated on TCRB nucleotide sequences, was used to quantify repertoire sharing. As a proxy for the pre-selection repertoire, out-of-frame TCRB sequences from naive cells were analyzed. As stored in TCRdb, this immuneACCESS dataset retains in-frame rearrangements with V and J assigned. A fraction of the clones does not appear; measured against another copy, unresolved V genes explain less than half of the discrepancy, and the remainder lacks a known reason. The V and J calls and the clone size are those of that table, but D and trimming were determined from the DNA. The sample data list hundreds of thousands of clones, and about 11% of these were observed just once. The ten largest make up over 0.015% of the sample.

Sequencing was carried out using naive CD4+ T cells from blood. The cell subset or site label for this specimen denotes: true naive CD4+ T cells. The chain joins TRBV11-1 to TRBJ2-5; 7 of the junction bases match TRBD2. The sequence came from a woman in her twenties or thirties in good health. The CDR3 loop reads CASSLGLAEETQYF. The sequenced DNA: TGTGCCAGCAGCTTAGGGCTAGCGGAAGAGACCCAGTACTTC.